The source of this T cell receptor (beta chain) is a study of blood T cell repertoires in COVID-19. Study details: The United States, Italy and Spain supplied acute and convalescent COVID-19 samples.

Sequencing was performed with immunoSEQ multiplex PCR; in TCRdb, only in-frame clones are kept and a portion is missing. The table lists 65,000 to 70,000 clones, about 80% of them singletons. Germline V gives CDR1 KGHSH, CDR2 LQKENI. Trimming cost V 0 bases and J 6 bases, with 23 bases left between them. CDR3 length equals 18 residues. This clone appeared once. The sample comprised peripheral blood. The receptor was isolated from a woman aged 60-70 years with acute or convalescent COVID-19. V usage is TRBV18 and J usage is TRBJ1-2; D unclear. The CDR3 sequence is CASSPPFFGDQIVNGYTF. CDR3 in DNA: TGTGCCAGCTCACCACCATTTTTCGGGGATCAAATTGTTAATGGCTACACCTTC.